This TCR beta chain was profiled in a study of cytomegalovirus exposure and HLA in healthy donors. General study results and limits: The authors enumerated over 150 TCR beta chains as linked to cytomegalovirus. In a later analysis, TCR beta V- and J-gene trimming was associated with a missense DCLRE1C variant. In a later analysis, across HLA loci, associated TCR counts were highest for DRB1, lowest for HLA-C.

V was cut by 6 bases and J by 6 bases, with 14 bases left in between. Looked up from germline, CDR1 is SNHLY and CDR2 is FYNNEI. There are 14 residues in the CDR3. Primers included in the PCR were 60 Vbeta and 13 Jbeta primers. Here immunoSEQ multiplex PCR was the method, and the copy in TCRdb shows in-frame clones only, minus some. The sample has over 95,000 clones, about 70% seen once. As concerns this clone: No antigen is known for it.

The rearrangement links TRBV2 to TRBJ2-2, with D maybe TRBD1 (6 bases). The source of this sequence is a woman in her thirties or forties in good health and CMV-seropositive. The sample consisted of PBMCs. The CDR3 sequence: CASSPVSGAGELFF. In DNA, the CDR3 is TGTGCCAGCAGCCCCGTCTCAGGGGCCGGGGAGCTGTTTTTT.